The present T cell receptor beta chain was sequenced within a study of T-cell reconstitution after alpha-beta-depleted transplantation in children (dated by TCRdb to 2015 to 2016). At the level of the whole study: Using TCR repertoire profiling, the study followed T-cell immune reconstitution in a quantitative way in children after TCRalphabeta/CD19-depleted allogeneic hematopoietic cell transplantation.

Via the germline V gene (reference sequence), CDR1 is SGHNT and CDR2 YYREEE. The CDR3 measures 17 amino acids from cysteine to phenylalanine. Only the CDR3 portion is preserved as DNA: 51 bases, with reading frame beginning at the first base. After removal of 1 base from V and 2 bases from J, the junction retains 7 bases not matched to a gene. This clonotype was detected a few times. Its antigen is unknown. The record has no base qualities; no much larger clone is one base away. Receptors were amplified or captured by PCR. The instrument was an Illumina HiSeq 2500. To normalize quantification of the TCRbeta repertoire, the TCR libraries were built with molecular barcoding that relied on unique molecular identifiers. TCRdb trimmed public reads at Q25 via fastp, called clones via MiXCR and kept in-frame beta chains. Each entry is one CDR3 protein sequence, shown with its most common DNA and genes. Across this sample there are approximately 240,000 distinct CDR3 sequences, with about 9.2% seen only once. The ten largest clonotypes hold approximately 6.6% of the sample.

The input for sequencing was PBMCs from the stem cell graft donor, taken from the stem cell graft. The chain uses TRBV5-4 and TRBJ2-2, with 8 bases aligning to TRBD1. This receptor was obtained from a human donor who donated a stem cell graft to a child with acute lymphoblastic leukemia. The CDR3 in this case is CASSLFRTGTNTGELFF. The bases are TGTGCCAGCAGCTTGTTCCGGACAGGGACCAACACCGGGGAGCTGTTTTTT.